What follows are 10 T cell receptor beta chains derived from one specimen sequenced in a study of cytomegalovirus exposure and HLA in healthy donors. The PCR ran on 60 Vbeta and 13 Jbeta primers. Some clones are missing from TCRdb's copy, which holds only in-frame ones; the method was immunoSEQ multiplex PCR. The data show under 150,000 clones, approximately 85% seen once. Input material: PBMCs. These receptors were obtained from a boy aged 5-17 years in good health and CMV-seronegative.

The CDR3 spells CASSPQGQGGYTF. In DNA form, the CDR3 reads TGTGCCAGCAGCCCCCAGGGGCAGGGTGGCTACACCTTC. The gene calls are TRBV5-4 and TRBJ1-2, with a tentative D call TRBD1 (6 bases). Trimming stripped 4 bases from V and 7 bases from J, with 14 bases between. Germline V gene lookup returns CDR1 SGHNT and CDR2 YYREEE (reference sequence). The CDR3 covers 13 residues.

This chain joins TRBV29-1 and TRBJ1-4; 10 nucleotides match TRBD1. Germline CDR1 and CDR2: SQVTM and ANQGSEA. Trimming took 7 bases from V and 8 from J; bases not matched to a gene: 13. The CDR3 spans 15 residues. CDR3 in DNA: TGCAGCGCTACCAAAGGCGACAGGGGGCGAGAAAAACTGTTTTTT. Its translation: CSATKGDRGREKLFF. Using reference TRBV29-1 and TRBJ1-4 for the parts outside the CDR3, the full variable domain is SAVISQKPSRDICQRGTSLTIQCQVDSQVTMMFWYRQQPGQSLTLIATANQGSEATYESGFVIDKFPISRPNLTFSTLTVSNMSPEDSSIYLCSATKGDRGREKLFFGSGTQLSVL.

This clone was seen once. CDR3 sequence: CASSQGQFREKLFF. For the CDR3, the DNA is TGTGCCAGCAGCCAGGGACAGTTTCGAGAAAAACTGTTTTTT. This chain uses TRBV27 with TRBJ1-4; the match to TRBD1 covers 7 bases. Per the germline V gene, CDR1 is MNHEY and CDR2 is SMNVEV (reference sequence). The CDR3 is 14 residues long. Trimming at V came to 6 bases and at J to 8 bases, leaving 9 bases not matched to a gene.

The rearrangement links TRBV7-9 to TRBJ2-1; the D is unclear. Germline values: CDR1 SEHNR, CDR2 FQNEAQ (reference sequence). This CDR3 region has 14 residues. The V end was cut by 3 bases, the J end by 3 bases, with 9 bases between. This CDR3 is CASSFQTNYNEQFF. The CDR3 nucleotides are TGTGCCAGCAGCTTCCAGACAAACTACAATGAGCAGTTCTTC.

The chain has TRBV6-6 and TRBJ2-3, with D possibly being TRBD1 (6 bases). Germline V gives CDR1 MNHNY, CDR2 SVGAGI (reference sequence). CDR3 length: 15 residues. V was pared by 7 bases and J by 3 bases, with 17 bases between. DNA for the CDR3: TGTGCCAGCACCTTCCATCGGACAGAAACAGATACGCAGTATTTT. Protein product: CASTFHRTETDTQYF.

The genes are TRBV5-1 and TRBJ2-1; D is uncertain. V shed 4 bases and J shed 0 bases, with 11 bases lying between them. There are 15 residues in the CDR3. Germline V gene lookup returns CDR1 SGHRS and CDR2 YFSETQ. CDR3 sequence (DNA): TGCGCCAGCAGCCCCTCGACGGGCTCCTACAATGAGCAGTTCTTC. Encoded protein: CASSPSTGSYNEQFF.

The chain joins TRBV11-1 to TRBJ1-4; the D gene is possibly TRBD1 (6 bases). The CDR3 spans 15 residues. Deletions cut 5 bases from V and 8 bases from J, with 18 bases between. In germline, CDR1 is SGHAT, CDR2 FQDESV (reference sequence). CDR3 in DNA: TGTGCCAGCAGCCCTACGACAGGAGGAGACGAAAAACTGTTTTTT. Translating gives CASSPTTGGDEKLFF.

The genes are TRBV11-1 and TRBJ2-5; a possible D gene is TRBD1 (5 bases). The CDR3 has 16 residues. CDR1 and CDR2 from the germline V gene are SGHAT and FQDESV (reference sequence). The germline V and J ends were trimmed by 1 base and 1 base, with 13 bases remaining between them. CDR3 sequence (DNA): TGTGCCAGCAGCTTAGATCCAGGACAATTCCAAGAGACCCAGTACTTC. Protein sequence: CASSLDPGQFQETQYF.

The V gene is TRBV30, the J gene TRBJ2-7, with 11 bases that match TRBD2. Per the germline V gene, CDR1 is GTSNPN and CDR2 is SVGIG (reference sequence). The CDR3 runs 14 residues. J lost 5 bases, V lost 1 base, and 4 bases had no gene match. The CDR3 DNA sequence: TGTGCCTGGAGTGCTGGGACTAGCGGTAACGAGCAGTACTTC. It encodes CAWSAGTSGNEQYF.

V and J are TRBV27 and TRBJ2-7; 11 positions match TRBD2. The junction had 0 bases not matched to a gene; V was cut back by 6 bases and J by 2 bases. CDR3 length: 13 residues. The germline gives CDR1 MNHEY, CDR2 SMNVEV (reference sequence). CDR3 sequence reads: CASRLAGAYEQYF. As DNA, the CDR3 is TGTGCCAGCAGACTAGCGGGGGCCTACGAGCAGTACTTC.